This T cell receptor (beta chain) was identified in a study of blood T cells in healthy people across ages. V lost 3 bases and J lost 6; bases outside the gene matches: 8. The CDR3 extends over 15 amino acids. Concerning this clonotype itself: Its specificity is not known.

A second PCR of 7 to 11 cycles used a sample-barcoded 5' primer and a J-beta primer mix. TCRdb itself ran the 5' RACE reads through MiXCR, one entry per CDR3 protein. In the table there are approximately 940,000 distinct CDR3 sequences, roughly 48% of which are singletons. General observations from the study: The study could not conclusively compare naive and antigen-experienced cells, given its unsorted PBMCs. The unknown donor CMV status may have confounded expanded clonotype changes.

Sequencing was done on a sample of blood. J is TRBJ1-1 and V is TRBV12-3 or TRBV12-4, with 9 nucleotides matching TRBD1. This TCR derives from a man aged 25 to 40 in good health. The CDR3 DNA sequence: TGTGCCAGCAGTTTTGCACAGGGGGCTGGCGCTGAAGCTTTCTTT. It is translated as CASSFAQGAGAEAFF.